These 21 T cell receptor beta chains came from one sample sequenced in a study of human T cells and chemical hapten exposure. As to time point: healthy volunteer bleed at 6 weeks. Unfractionated whole blood served as the source for total RNA extraction. TCRdb recomputed calls from the RACE reads with MiXCR, one row per CDR3 protein. The sample includes 65,000 or so distinct CDR3 sequences, around 6.5% seen only once; the top ten take around 3.4%. Input material: whole blood. These receptors came from a female donor in good health. Some clones in this sample may be carry-over from other donors' samples.

The chain combines TRBV10-3 with TRBJ2-7, with a weak D call TRBD2 (5 bases). Per the germline V gene, CDR1 is ENHRY and CDR2 is SYGVKD. There are 13 residues in the CDR3. The V end was cut by 2 bases, the J end by 7 bases, with 12 bases between. The CDR3, as DNA: TGTGCCATCAGTGAGAAGGGAGCTTTGGAGCAGTACTTC. Its protein is CAISEKGALEQYF.

V is TRBV5-4 and J is TRBJ2-5; possible D gene TRBD2, 6 bases. The V end lost 0 bases, the J end lost 1 base, and 16 bases lay between the germline ends. The CDR3 has 17 amino acids. The germline gives CDR1 SGHNT, CDR2 YYREEE (reference sequence). CDR3 loop: CASSLGGRTKSQETQYF. The CDR3 nucleotides read TGTGCCAGCAGCTTGGGTGGGAGGACTAAATCCCAAGAGACCCAGTACTTC.

This clonotype occurred many times. V usage is TRBV10-2 and J usage is TRBJ2-6, with D possibly TRBD1 on 6 matching bases. In germline, CDR1 is WSHSY, CDR2 SAAADI. Trimming removed 9 bases from V and 2 bases from J, with 14 bases in between. The CDR3 has 15 amino acids. CDR3 DNA: TGCGCCAGTTCTACAGGGCTCCCTGGGGCCAACGTCCTGACTTTC. This translates into CASSTGLPGANVLTF.

This clonotype showed up many times. Here the CDR3 reads CSAHEARNTIYGYTF. The CDR3 DNA sequence: TGCAGTGCTCACGAGGCCCGCAATACGATCTATGGCTACACCTTC. V usage is TRBV20-1 and J usage is TRBJ1-2; D remains unclear. The CDR3 is 15 residues long. Looked up from germline, CDR1 is DFQATT and CDR2 is SNEGSKA (reference sequence). The V end was cut by 5 bases, the J end by 4 bases, with 20 bases between.

As regards this clonotype: A much bigger clone sits one base away, suggesting this may be a read error. The genes are TRBV29-1 and TRBJ1-1, with unresolved D. Germline CDR1 reads SQVTM; CDR2 reads ANQGSEA. The CDR3 loop spans 12 amino acids. In DNA, the CDR3 is TGCAGCGGGACCCTACGGCACACTGAAGATTTCTTT. Translating it yields CSGTLRHTEDFF.

The chain is built from TRBV7-2 and TRBJ1-2; D gene unclear. The CDR3 runs to 13 residues. The V gene's germline CDR1 is SGHTA and CDR2 FQGNSA. Trimming shortened V by 5 bases and J by 4 bases, and 11 bases separated the two germline ends. The CDR3 region is CASSGRTAYGYTF. CDR3 sequence (DNA): TGTGCCAGCAGCGGACGGACGGCCTATGGCTACACCTTC.

This clonotype was picked up many times. The rearrangement uses TRBV4-1 and TRBJ2-3; D perhaps matches TRBD1 (6 bases). This CDR3 region has 14 residues. V was clipped by 2 bases and J by 2 bases, with 8 bases between them. Germline values: CDR1 MGHRA, CDR2 YSYEKL. The CDR3 here is CASSQTGLTDTQYF. The CDR3 coding sequence is TGCGCCAGCAGCCAAACAGGGCTCACAGATACGCAGTATTTT.

V usage is TRBV20-1 and J usage is TRBJ2-7; weak D call: TRBD1 (5 bases). Germline V gene data show CDR1 as DFQATT and CDR2 as SNEGSKA (reference sequence). Between the trimmed V and J ends, which lost 0 bases and 11 bases, there was a span of 8 bases. This CDR3 has 10 residues. CDR3 coding DNA: TGCAGTGCTAGAGATCTACAGGAGTACTTC. It specifies CSARDLQEYF.

This clonotype was observed a handful of times. The chain is built from TRBV6-5 and TRBJ2-1; D is unclear. The CDR3 contains 14 residues. V gave up 8 bases and J gave up 5 bases, with 16 bases separating them. The V gene's germline CDR1 is MNHEY and CDR2 SVGAGI. CDR3 loop: CASRLDWVNNEQFF. CDR3 bases: TGTGCCAGCCGATTGGATTGGGTTAACAATGAGCAGTTCTTC.

This clonotype was recorded at least ten times. J is TRBJ1-1 and V is TRBV25-1; no clear D gene. Germline V gene lookup returns CDR1 MGHDK and CDR2 SYGVNS. The length of the CDR3 is 13 residues. Trimming cost V 2 bases and J 2 bases, with 6 bases left between them. CDR3 residues: CASSEGGNTEAFF. The CDR3, as DNA: TGTGCCAGCAGTGAAGGAGGAAACACTGAAGCTTTCTTT.

Ten or more counts support this clonotype. The chain joins TRBV5-3 to TRBJ2-7, with D possibly being TRBD2 (6 bases). TRBV5-3 carries the ORF label, with uncertain function. Trimming cost V 4 bases and J 0 bases, with 23 bases left between them. This CDR3 has 18 amino acids. The CDR3 nucleotides read TGTGCCAGAAGCGGACATTTAATTACTAGCTCTCGCTCCTACGAGCAGTACTTC. Translating it yields CARSGHLITSSRSYEQYF.

This chain joins TRBV7-9 and TRBJ2-1, with a possible D match to TRBD1 (6 bases). In germline, CDR1 is SEHNR, CDR2 FQNEAQ (reference sequence). V lost 5 bases and J 2 bases, leaving 10 bases between the germline ends. The CDR3 has 14 residues. CDR3 region: CASSPRQAYNEQFF. CDR3 DNA: TGTGCCAGCAGCCCCCGACAGGCCTACAATGAGCAGTTCTTC. Combining the CDR3 with reference TRBV7-9 and TRBJ2-1 gives the whole variable domain DTGVSQNPRHKITKRGQNVTFRCDPISEHNRLYWYRQTLGQGPEFLTYFQNEAQLEKSRLLSDRFSAERPKGSFSTLEIQRTEQGDSAMYLCASSPRQAYNEQFFGPGTRLTVL.

This clonotype was detected ten times or more. V and J are TRBV28 and TRBJ1-5; the D is unclear. Germline V gene lookup returns CDR1 MDHEN and CDR2 SYDVKM. The CDR3 has 15 residues. V gave up 3 bases and J gave up 0 bases, with 9 bases separating them. The CDR3 DNA reads TGTGCCAGCAGTTTGTCTCAGTATAGCAATCAGCCCCAGCATTTT. Amino acids: CASSLSQYSNQPQHF.

The chain carries TRBV25-1 and TRBJ1-1, with 8 bases that match TRBD1. The CDR3 extends over 14 amino acids. V was clipped by 2 bases and J by 5 bases; unmatched bases: 4. Germline CDR1 and CDR2: MGHDK and SYGVNS. The CDR3 sequence is CASSEAGGSTEAFF. Here the CDR3 DNA reads TGTGCCAGCAGTGAAGCAGGGGGCAGTACTGAAGCTTTCTTT. The full variable domain, its missing parts supplied by reference TRBV25-1 and TRBJ1-1, is EADIYQTPRYLVIGTGKKITLECSQTMGHDKMYWYQQDPGMELHLIHYSYGVNSTEKGDLSSESTVSRIRTEHFPLTLESARPSHTSQYLCASSEAGGSTEAFFGQGTRLTVV.

This clonotype was picked up many times. J is TRBJ2-3 and V is TRBV5-1; 8 bases are shared with TRBD2. This CDR3 contains 14 residues. Germline V gene lookup returns CDR1 SGHRS and CDR2 YFSETQ. J gave up 2 bases and V 5 bases, and 4 bases lay outside the gene matches. CDR3 bases: TGCGCCAGCAGGTTAGCGGGAATCACAGATACGCAGTATTTT. Its translation: CASRLAGITDTQYF.

This clonotype was observed at least ten times. DNA of the CDR3: TGCGCCAGCAGCCAAGGAGCCGGCCAGTACGAGCAGTACTTC. Protein sequence: CASSQGAGQYEQYF. This chain joins TRBV4-1 and TRBJ2-7; no firm D call. The CDR3 is 14 residues long. V was clipped by 1 base and J by 4 bases, with 11 bases between them. Germline CDR1 is MGHRA and CDR2 is YSYEKL.

This clonotype was counted ten times or more. The chain joins TRBV11-2 to TRBJ2-3; 9 bases fit TRBD1. The CDR3 runs to 14 residues. Trimming removed 5 bases from V and 6 bases from J; junction bases left unmatched: 6. CDR1 and CDR2 from the germline V gene are SGHAT and FQNNGV. CDR3 nucleotides: TGTGCCAGCAGCCCCTGGACAGGGGATGATACGCAGTATTTT. The encoded protein is CASSPWTGDDTQYF.

This clonotype was detected only a few times. The chain couples TRBV20-1 to TRBJ2-1, with 13 bases fitting TRBD2. Germline V gives CDR1 DFQATT, CDR2 SNEGSKA (reference sequence). This CDR3 spans 14 amino acids. With V trimmed by 5 bases and J by 8 bases, 6 bases remained unmatched. The CDR3 DNA reads as TGCAGTGCTGCACTAGCGGGAGGGCCTGATGAGCAGTTCTTC. Protein sequence: CSAALAGGPDEQFF.

This clonotype has only a few counts. The chain links TRBV4-1 to TRBJ1-1; the D is unclear. Trimming removed 1 base from V and 1 base from J, with 7 bases in between. Germline CDR1 reads MGHRA; CDR2 reads YSYEKL. The CDR3 consists of 14 residues. In DNA form, the CDR3 reads TGCGCCAGCAGCCAAGTCCCGAGGAACACTGAAGCTTTCTTT. Protein product: CASSQVPRNTEAFF.

This clonotype came up many times. The rearrangement links TRBV7-2 to TRBJ2-7, with D tentatively TRBD1 (6 bases). CDR1 and CDR2 (germline): SGHTA, FQGNSA. V lost 2 bases to trimming and J lost 6 bases, with 17 bases between them. The CDR3 runs to 15 residues. CDR3 amino acids: CASSLMTGTRGEQYF. CDR3 DNA: TGTGCCAGCAGCTTAATGACAGGTACCCGGGGCGAGCAGTACTTC.

This clonotype was recorded many times. The chain links TRBV14 to TRBJ2-6; D is possibly TRBD2 (6 bases). The CDR3 loop spans 17 amino acids. The germline V gene encodes CDR1 SGHDN and CDR2 FVKESK. V lost 0 bases to trimming and J lost 4 bases, with 13 bases between them. CDR3 loop: CASSQEAGLQGANVLTF. Here the CDR3 DNA reads TGTGCCAGCAGCCAAGAGGCGGGGCTCCAAGGGGCCAACGTCCTGACTTTC.